A selection of T cell receptor beta chains follows, all from one sample in a study of blood T cells in healthy people across ages. Using its own MiXCR run on the 5' RACE reads, TCRdb lists one record per CDR3 protein. The sample records around 1.5 million distinct CDR3 sequences, 30% to 35% being singletons. The sample was blood. All receptors come from a woman between 25 and 40 years old in good health. The CDR3 runs from the conserved cysteine through the conserved F or W. Fields, in order: V gene, J gene, clone size, D gene, CDR3 DNA, CDR3 protein. D genes are given only for firm matches. Size tells how often a clone was seen (once, few, many) or the class of an expanded clone, and some rows leave it out.

TRBV10-3	TRBJ2-7	NA	TRBD2	TGTGCCGTCAGTGAGGGCTCTGCGGGGGACTCCTACGAGCAGTACTTC	CAVSEGSAGDSYEQYF
TRBV7-9	TRBJ2-5	NA	NA	TGTGCCAGCGACCTCGGCTGGGACCGACATCAAGAGACCCAGTACTTC	CASDLGWDRHQETQYF
TRBV20-1	TRBJ2-5	once	NA	TGCAGTGCTCTCTCAGGGGTCACGGGGACCCGGTACTTC	CSALSGVTGTRYF
TRBV6-5	TRBJ1-2	NA	TRBD1	TGTGCCAGCACCCTAACTGGGACAGCGACCTATGGCTACACCTTC	CASTLTGTATYGYTF
TRBV4-1	TRBJ2-1	NA	TRBD1	TGCGCCAGCAGCCAAGGGTCTTCCCGGACAGGGGTCGGTGAGCAGTTCTTC	CASSQGSSRTGVGEQFF
TRBV5-1	TRBJ2-1	NA	TRBD2	TGCGCCAGCAGCTTGATGGGGGAGGGTTTCAATGAGCAGTTCTTC	CASSLMGEGFNEQFF
TRBV7-9	TRBJ1-2	NA	TRBD1	TGTGCCAGCAGTAAAATAACAGGGGGTTGGGGCTACACCTTC	CASSKITGGWGYTF
TRBV7-8	TRBJ2-7	NA	NA	TGTGCCAGCAGCTTAGAGCAGGGGAACGAGCAGTACTTC	CASSLEQGNEQYF
TRBV7-6	TRBJ2-7	many	NA	TGTGCCAGCAGCTTACGTTTGAGTGGGTACGAGCAGTACTTC	CASSLRLSGYEQYF
TRBV12-3/TRBV12-4	TRBJ2-3	few	NA	TGTGCCAGCAGTTTAAGGCCAGCGGGCACAGATACGCAGTATTTT	CASSLRPAGTDTQYF
TRBV6-2/TRBV6-3	TRBJ1-2	NA	NA	TGTGCCAGCAGTTACGAGCAGCAAGGCTACACCTTC	CASSYEQQGYTF
TRBV9	TRBJ2-5	NA	TRBD2	TGTGCCAGCAGCGCCGCTAGCGGGAGGGCCCGGGAGACCCAGTACTTC	CASSAASGRARETQYF
TRBV20-1	TRBJ2-7	many	TRBD2	TGCAGTGCTAGGTTGACTAGCGGGGTAGTAGAGCAGTACTTC	CSARLTSGVVEQYF
TRBV7-9	TRBJ2-5	few	NA	TGTGCCGGCAGCTTAGTAGGCGCAGAGACCCAGTACTTC	CAGSLVGAETQYF
TRBV27	TRBJ1-2	NA	NA	TGTGCCAGCAGTTTTAGACAGGCTAACTATGGCTACACCTTC	CASSFRQANYGYTF
TRBV7-2	TRBJ2-3	few	NA	TGTGCCAGCAGCCGCGGCGGGACAGTCGATACGCAGTATTTT	CASSRGGTVDTQYF
TRBV5-1	TRBJ2-1	NA	TRBD2	TGCGCCAGCAGCCTTACTAGCGGGAGAGTCGAGCAGTTCTTC	CASSLTSGRVEQFF
TRBV5-1	TRBJ2-7	few	TRBD2	TGCGCCAGCAGCAGGGACTACTACTCCTACGAGCAGTACTTC	CASSRDYYSYEQYF
TRBV20-1	TRBJ2-2	NA	NA	TGCAGTGCTAAAAATGGGGGTACCGGGGAGCTGTTTTTT	CSAKNGGTGELFF
TRBV20-1	TRBJ1-4	NA	NA	TGCAGTGCTAGGGTTTTGGGTGAAAAACTGTTTTTT	CSARVLGEKLFF
TRBV7-3	TRBJ2-3	NA	TRBD2	TGTGCCAGCAGCTTAACGTCGGCGGGAGTTGGCACAGATACGCAGTATTTT	CASSLTSAGVGTDTQYF
TRBV4-1	TRBJ2-1	few	NA	TGCGCCAGCAGCCAAGTGAGACAGTACAATGAGCAGTTCTTC	CASSQVRQYNEQFF
TRBV2	TRBJ2-5	NA	NA	TGTGCCAGCAGTGACATGGGATTCGGGACCCAGTACTTC	CASSDMGFGTQYF
TRBV12-3/TRBV12-4	TRBJ2-7	few	TRBD1	TGTGCCAGCAGTCCGGACAGGGCTACCTACGAGCAGTACTTC	CASSPDRATYEQYF
TRBV5-1	TRBJ2-5	few	TRBD1	TGCGCCAGCAGCCTTCAGGGGGCCCTCCAAGAGACGCAGTACTTC	CASSLQGALQETQYF
TRBV27	TRBJ1-6	NA	NA	TGTGCCAGCAGTTTATCGATAGGGAGTCGGAATTCACCCCTCCACTTT	CASSLSIGSRNSPLHF
TRBV6-1	TRBJ2-1	few	TRBD2	TGTGCCAGCAGAGGGCCGGGAGGGCCCTACAATGAGCAGTTCTTC	CASRGPGGPYNEQFF
TRBV4-1	TRBJ2-7	few	TRBD1	TGCGCCAGCAGCCAATTAATAACAGGGGCCTCCTACGAGCAGTACTTC	CASSQLITGASYEQYF
TRBV3-1	TRBJ2-5	NA	NA	TGTGCCAGCAGCCAAAAGAGCCAAGGGGGAGAAGAGACCCAGTACTTC	CASSQKSQGGEETQYF
TRBV28	TRBJ1-2	few	NA	TGTGCCAGCAGCTTTTCCCTTCACTCTAACTATGGCTACACCTTC	CASSFSLHSNYGYTF
TRBV21-1	TRBJ2-5	few	NA	TGTGCCAGCAGCAAAGCGGGGTGGACGACTAGCGCAAACCAAGAGACCCAGTACTTC	CASSKAGWTTSANQETQYF
TRBV28	TRBJ2-1	NA	NA	TGTGCCAGCAGTTTGGACTTAAAATGGGAGTTCTTC	CASSLDLKWEFF
TRBV20-1	TRBJ1-4	NA	NA	TGCAGTGCTCTACCGGGTGGGGGACCCGACCGTGAAAAACTGTTTTTT	CSALPGGGPDREKLFF
TRBV10-3	TRBJ2-3	few	TRBD1	TGTGCCATCCGCGGGACAGGGGTTCCAGATACGCAGTATTTT	CAIRGTGVPDTQYF
TRBV7-2	TRBJ2-1	few	TRBD2	TGTGCCAGCAGCCGAACCACTAGCGGGATGAGGGGTGAGCAGTTCTTC	CASSRTTSGMRGEQFF
TRBV12-3/TRBV12-4	TRBJ2-2	few	TRBD2	TGTGCCAGCAGCCCCCTTCGGGGGGGAACCTCGAACACCGGGGAGCTGTTTTTT	CASSPLRGGTSNTGELFF
TRBV18	TRBJ1-1	NA	NA	TGTGCCAGCTCACCAACCCGGCAGGGATTGACTGAAGCTTTCTTT	CASSPTRQGLTEAFF
TRBV29-1	TRBJ2-5	many	NA	TGCAGCGTTCGAGTGGGGCCGGGGGAGACCCAGTACTTC	CSVRVGPGETQYF
TRBV7-6	TRBJ2-1	NA	TRBD2	TGTGCCAGCGAGGGACCGGGACTAGCGGGAGGTGAGCAGTTCTTC	CASEGPGLAGGEQFF
TRBV7-2	TRBJ1-2	NA	NA	TGTGCCAGCAGACCCTCAGCAGGGATGGGGGATGGCTACACCTTC	CASRPSAGMGDGYTF
TRBV11-1	TRBJ2-3	NA	NA	TGTGCCAGCAGCCCCGGGACTGAGGCAGATACGCAGTATTTT	CASSPGTEADTQYF
TRBV6-1	TRBJ2-5	many	NA	TGTGCCAGCAGTGAACGGGCGGAGACCCAGTACTTC	CASSERAETQYF
TRBV20-1	TRBJ1-1	few	NA	TGCAGTGCTAGAGGAGACACCCAGGGCGCTGAAGCTTGCTTT	CSARGDTQGAEACF
TRBV6-4	TRBJ2-1	few	NA	TGTGCCAGCAGTGAGTTAAGGACCTCCGGTTACAATGAGCAGTTCTTC	CASSELRTSGYNEQFF
TRBV20-1	TRBJ2-5	NA	NA	TGCAGTGGGTCGCGTAACCAAGAGACCCAGTACTTC	CSGSRNQETQYF
TRBV12-3/TRBV12-4	TRBJ2-5	few	NA	TGTGCCAGCAGAGGCGGGACCCAAGAGACCCAGTACTTC	CASRGGTQETQYF
TRBV27	TRBJ2-7	NA	NA	TGTGCCAGCAGTTCCCTCCCAGGGAACGAGCAGTACTTC	CASSSLPGNEQYF
TRBV27	TRBJ2-1	few	TRBD2	TGTGCCAGCAGTCCCCCGGGACTAGCGGACCCGGAGCAGTTCTTC	CASSPPGLADPEQFF